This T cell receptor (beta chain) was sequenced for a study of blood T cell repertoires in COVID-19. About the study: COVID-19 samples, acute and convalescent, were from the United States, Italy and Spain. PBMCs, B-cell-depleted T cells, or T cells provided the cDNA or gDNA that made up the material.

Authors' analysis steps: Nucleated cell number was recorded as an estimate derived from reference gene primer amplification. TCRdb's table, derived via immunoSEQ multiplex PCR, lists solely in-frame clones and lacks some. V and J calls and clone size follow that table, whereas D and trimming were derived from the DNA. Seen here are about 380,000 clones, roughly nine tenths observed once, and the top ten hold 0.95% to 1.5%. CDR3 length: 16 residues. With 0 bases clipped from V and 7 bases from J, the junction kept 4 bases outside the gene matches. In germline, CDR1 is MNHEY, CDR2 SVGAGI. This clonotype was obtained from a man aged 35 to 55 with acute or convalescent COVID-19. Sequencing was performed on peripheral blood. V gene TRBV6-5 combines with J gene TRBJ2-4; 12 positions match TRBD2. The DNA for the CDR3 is TGTGCCAGCAGTTACTCAGGACTAGCGGGGAGCAACATTCAGTACTTC. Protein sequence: CASSYSGLAGSNIQYF.